The rows below give T cell receptor beta chains drawn from one sample of a study of shared clonotypes between healthy human individuals. Using immunoSEQ multiplex PCR, the repertoire was profiled, and TCRdb retains in-frame clones only, with some absent. The top ten clones hold approximately 0.37% of a sample with about 2.4 million clones, over 85% of them seen once. The specimen sequenced was naive CD4+ T cells from PBMCs. These receptors came from a man aged 18 to 29 in good health. Some clones in this sample may be carry-over from other donors' samples. CDR3s include the opening cysteine and the closing phenylalanine or tryptophan. Fields, in order: clone size, D gene, J gene, V gene, CDR3 DNA, CDR3 protein. A D gene is named only where the DNA matches it firmly. Part of the rows lack a size; the others show once, few, many or a class for expanded clones.

-,TRBD1,TRBJ1-4,TRBV5-1,TGCGCCAGCAGCTTGCAACAGGGGATCGAGGAAAAACTGTTTTTT,CASSLQQGIEEKLFF
-,-,TRBJ1-1,TRBV15,TGTGCCACCAGCAGACAGCCGGGCTTAGCTCAGACTGAAGCTTTCTTT,CATSRQPGLAQTEAFF
-,-,TRBJ1-4,TRBV6-1,TGTGCCAGCAGTGAAGGGTCGGGACGGAGGACAACTAATGAAAAACTGTTTTTT,CASSEGSGRRTTNEKLFF
-,TRBD2,TRBJ2-1,TRBV5-4,TGTGCCAGCAGCTCCATAGCGGGAGGGCACAATGAGCAGTTCTTC,CASSSIAGGHNEQFF
-,-,TRBJ1-1,TRBV6-6,TGTGCCAGCACCTTGCCGGGAGACACTGAAGCTTTCTTT,CASTLPGDTEAFF
-,-,TRBJ2-1,TRBV2,TGTGCCAGCGGGGCGGCGGCGGGGTACGGTGAGCAGTTCTTC,CASGAAAGYGEQFF
once,TRBD2,TRBJ2-3,TRBV5-1,TGCGCCAGCAGCGGGACTAGCGGGAGTCCCCCAGATACGCAGTATTTT,CASSGTSGSPPDTQYF
-,TRBD2,TRBJ2-2,TRBV9,TGTGCCAGCAGCCCAACCCTACTAGCGGGAGGGCCCAGGGGCGGGGAGCTGTTTTTT,CASSPTLLAGGPRGGELFF
few,-,TRBJ1-2,TRBV14,TGTGCCAGCAGTCATATTATGGACGGAGGCTACACCTTC,CASSHIMDGGYTF
-,-,TRBJ2-3,TRBV4-1,TGCGCCAGCAGCCAAATGGGGGTTTACGCAGATACGCAGTATTTT,CASSQMGVYADTQYF
-,-,TRBJ1-6,TRBV28,TGTGCCAGCAGTCTCCTTAATTCACCCCTCCACTTT,CASSLLNSPLHF
-,TRBD1,TRBJ2-2,TRBV18,TGTGCCAGCTCAAGGGACAGGTCAAACACCGGGGAGCTGTTTTTT,CASSRDRSNTGELFF
-,TRBD2,TRBJ2-7,TRBV7-8,TGTGCCAGCAGCCCAGGACTAGCGGGATACGAGCAGTACTTC,CASSPGLAGYEQYF
few,-,TRBJ1-1,TRBV30,TGTGCCTGGAGTCGTGGGACGAACACTGAAGCTTTCTTT,CAWSRGTNTEAFF
-,-,TRBJ2-7,TRBV4-1,TGCGCCAGCAGCCAATTGCTAAGGACAGTTGCCTACGAGCAGTACTTC,CASSQLLRTVAYEQYF
-,TRBD1,TRBJ1-2,TRBV7-9,TGTGCCAGCAGCTTAGTTTCAGGGGGTGGCTACACCTTC,CASSLVSGGGYTF